Sequencing of this T cell receptor (beta chain) was carried out in a study of cytomegalovirus exposure and HLA in healthy donors. Study-level information: There were 300 to 400 genotyped donors. Of these, about 80% fell in the genetic ancestry cluster associated with self-reported Caucasian donors.

Donors likely had unrecorded immune exposures despite being nominally healthy when sampled. The junction had 5 bases not matched to a gene; V was cut back by 1 base and J by 8 bases. Germline V CDR1 and CDR2: GTSNPN, SVGIG (reference sequence). The length of the CDR3 is 13 residues. On this clone: The antigen is not known.

Overall study findings and caveats: Follow-up analysis later connected one missense variant in DCLRE1C with trimming of TCR beta V- and J-genes.

Use of 60 Vbeta and 13 Jbeta primers characterized the PCR. Per the study methods: As a later analysis found, there were approximately 80 million unique TCR beta chains, of which roughly 11 million were shared. Data came from immunoSEQ multiplex PCR; TCRdb stores just in-frame clones and leaves some out. The DNA gave D and trimming, while V, J and clone size come from that table. The sample carries more than 85,000 clones, approximately 57% recorded once. The rearrangement uses TRBV30 and TRBJ1-2, with 9 bases aligning to TRBD1. The TCR originated in a young woman in good health and CMV-seronegative. Sequenced sample: PBMCs. CDR3: CAWSALTGGGYTF. DNA for the CDR3: TGTGCCTGGAGTGCTTTGACAGGGGGAGGCTACACCTTC. Full variable domain (outside the CDR3, taken from reference TRBV30 and TRBJ1-2): SQTIHQWPATLVQPVGSPLSLECTVEGTSNPNLYWYRQAAGRGLQLLFYSVGIGQISSEVPQNLSASRPQDRQFILSSKKLLLSDSGFYLCAWSALTGGGYTFGSGTRLTVV.